The 25 T cell receptor beta chains in this list originate from one sample, sequenced in a study of CD8+CD57+ T cells in acquired aplastic anemia. For CDR3 and TCR beta VDJ profiling, genomic DNA was the template used. TCRdb reprocessed the reads via MiXCR and lists one record per CDR3 protein. The table records hundreds of thousands of distinct CDR3 sequences, 40% to 50% of them present only once. An expansion of CD8+CD57+ cells by flow cytometry had been shown in patients chosen for sequencing. The specimen was sorted CD4+, CD8+, or CD8+CD57+ T cells (not recorded which) from PBMCs. These receptor sequences come from a human donor with aplastic anemia.

By share, this clonotype ranks as medium-sized. This chain links TRBV10-3 with TRBJ2-3; 8 bases align to TRBD2. The CDR3 is made up of 17 amino acids. V shed 4 bases, J shed 1 base, and the junction held 10 bases outside the gene matches. The germline V gene encodes CDR1 ENHRY and CDR2 SYGVKD. The CDR3 sequence is CAISGPLSGRGTDTQYF. The CDR3 nucleotides read TGTGCCATCAGTGGGCCCCTCAGCGGGAGAGGCACAGATACGCAGTATTTT.

This clonotype has at least ten counts. This sequence joins TRBV7-9 and TRBJ1-2; a weak D match, TRBD1 (5 bases). CDR3 length: 14 amino acids. Germline lookup yields CDR1 SEHNR and CDR2 FQNEAQ (reference sequence). V shed 1 base and J shed 4 bases, with 10 bases lying between them. The CDR3 DNA reads as TGTGCCAGCAGCTTAGACAGGTCCCCCTATGGCTACACCTTC. Its protein is CASSLDRSPYGYTF.

There are many counts of this clonotype. The V call is TRBV6-2 or TRBV6-3, the J call TRBJ1-4; D call uncertain. The V and J ends lost 0 bases and 3 bases respectively, with 2 bases between them. The length of the CDR3 is 13 residues. Germline V gives CDR1 MNHEY, CDR2 SVGEGT. CDR3 DNA sequence: TGTGCCAGCAGTTACTCGTCTAATGAAAAACTGTTTTTT. Protein: CASSYSSNEKLFF.

The chain carries TRBV20-1 and TRBJ2-5, with 8 bases matching TRBD1. The CDR3 covers 15 residues. The J segment lost 7 bases and the V segment lost 1 base, leaving 11 bases of the junction unmatched. The germline V gene has CDR1 DFQATT and CDR2 SNEGSKA (reference sequence). CDR3 protein: CSARAFGTGGRTQYF. CDR3 in DNA: TGCAGTGCTAGAGCTTTCGGGACAGGAGGGAGGACCCAGTACTTC.

The sample holds a few counts of this clonotype. The chain employs TRBV19 and TRBJ2-7; perhaps TRBD1 as D (5 bases). Germline-derived CDR1 and CDR2 are LNHDA and SQIVND (reference sequence). V was shortened by 4 bases and J by 2 bases, with 12 bases between the two germline ends. The CDR3 has 14 amino acids. The CDR3 DNA reads TGTGCCAGTAGTACCGGGCAGGGTACCTACGAGCAGTACTTC. The encoded protein is CASSTGQGTYEQYF.

J is TRBJ2-7 and V is TRBV6-5; 8 positions agree with TRBD1. This CDR3 region has 14 residues. Trimming removed 2 bases from V and 2 bases from J; junction bases left unmatched: 2. Germline CDR1 and CDR2: MNHEY and SVGAGI. The CDR3 DNA is TGTGCCAGCAGTTACGTACAGGGGGCCTACGAGCAGTACTTC. Translated, it gives CASSYVQGAYEQYF.

CDR3 residues: CASSEPGQGGKNTEAFF. The CDR3 coding sequence is TGTGCCAGCAGCGAGCCGGGACAGGGAGGCAAGAACACTGAAGCTTTCTTT. The gene calls are TRBV9 and TRBJ1-1, with 9 bases identical to TRBD1. The germline V gene encodes CDR1 SGDLS and CDR2 YYNGEE. This CDR3 spans 17 amino acids. Trimming at V came to 3 bases and at J to 1 base, leaving 10 bases not matched to a gene.

This clonotype was recorded at least ten times. The CDR3 loop is CASTELRNYEQYF. As DNA, the CDR3 is TGTGCCAGCACCGAACTAAGAAACTACGAGCAGTACTTC. The V call is TRBV7-9, the J call TRBJ2-7; D gene uncertain. The CDR3 has 13 residues. CDR1 and CDR2 from the germline V gene are SEHNR and FQNEAQ (reference sequence). V dropped 7 bases and J dropped 3 bases, with 13 bases sitting between them.

This clonotype was detected only once. The CDR3: CATSRGLAGDYNEQYF. The CDR3 coding sequence is TGTGCCACCAGCAGGGGACTAGCGGGAGACTACAATGAGCAGTATTTT. The chain recombines TRBV15 with TRBJ2-3, with 14 nucleotides matching TRBD2. Losses at the gene ends were 3 bases for V and 11 bases for J; bases not matched to a gene: 10. CDR1 is LNHNV, CDR2 YYDKDF, per germline (reference sequence). The CDR3 is 16 amino acids.

This clonotype was detected ten times or more. The V and J genes are TRBV20-1 and TRBJ1-5; 10 nucleotides line up with TRBD1. The V and J ends lost 3 bases and 7 bases, in that order; junction bases with no gene match: 18. Looked up from germline, CDR1 is DFQATT and CDR2 is SNEGSKA (reference sequence). This CDR3 contains 18 residues. The CDR3 sequence is CSARANDRGLYRYQPQHF. CDR3 bases: TGCAGTGCTAGGGCAAACGACAGGGGGCTGTATAGGTACCAGCCCCAGCATTTT.

This clonotype has at least ten counts. The rearrangement links TRBV2 to TRBJ2-7, with D unclear. The germline V gene encodes CDR1 SNHLY and CDR2 FYNNEI. V gave up 6 bases and J gave up 3 bases, with 18 bases separating them. This CDR3 comprises 15 residues. CDR3: CASSVRASRFYEQYF. The CDR3, as DNA: TGTGCCAGCAGCGTACGGGCCAGCAGATTCTACGAGCAGTACTTC.

This clonotype was counted between two and nine times. The genes are TRBV4-3 and TRBJ1-6; D is uncertain. The CDR3 runs to 13 residues. The V gene lost 3 bases and the J gene lost 8 bases, with 8 bases spanning the gap. Germline CDR1 and CDR2: LGHNA and YSLEER. Here the CDR3 DNA reads TGCGCCAGCAGCCAGGCAGGTTATTCACCCCTCCACTTT. Amino acids: CASSQAGYSPLHF.

This clonotype occurred a few times. This sequence joins TRBV19 and TRBJ1-4; maybe TRBD1 (5 bases). Germline values: CDR1 LNHDA, CDR2 SQIVND (reference sequence). V shed 7 bases and J shed 14 bases, with 17 bases lying between them. The CDR3 is 12 amino acids. The CDR3 sequence: CASTFTGADLFF. In DNA form, the CDR3 reads TGTGCCAGTACCTTCACCGGGGCAGACCTGTTTTTT.

This clonotype occurred many times. CDR3: CATSDVTSYEQYF. The CDR3 DNA sequence: TGTGCCACCAGTGATGTGACTAGCTACGAGCAGTACTTC. The rearrangement links TRBV24-1 to TRBJ2-7; tentative D call: TRBD2 (6 bases). This CDR3 is 13 amino acids long. CDR1 is KGHDR, CDR2 SFDVKD, per germline. Between the trimmed V and J ends, which lost 3 bases and 3 bases, there was a span of 8 bases.

The rearrangement joins TRBV2 to TRBJ1-1; D gene uncertain. V gave up 8 bases and J gave up 7 bases, with 17 bases separating them. The CDR3 is made up of 13 amino acids. The germline CDR1 and CDR2 sequences are SNHLY and FYNNEI. CDR3: CASREEWTGEAFF. In DNA, the CDR3 is TGTGCCAGCCGGGAGGAATGGACGGGTGAAGCTTTCTTT. Variable domain in full (rest from reference TRBV2 and TRBJ1-1): EPEVTQTPSHQVTQMGQEVILRCVPISNHLYFYWYRQILGQKVEFLVSFYNNEISEKSEIFDDQFSVERPDGSNFTLKIRSTKLEDSAMYFCASREEWTGEAFFGQGTRLTVV.

This clonotype was seen repeatedly, ten times or more. The V gene is TRBV6-1, the J gene TRBJ1-2; D remains unclear. The CDR3 totals 13 residues. The V and J ends lost 9 bases and 1 base respectively, with 12 bases between them. Germline lookup yields CDR1 MNHNS and CDR2 SASEGT. For the CDR3, the DNA is TGTGCCAGTAACCGTTGGGATAACTATGGCTACACCTTC. The encoded protein is CASNRWDNYGYTF.

The chain employs TRBV19 and TRBJ1-4, with D possibly matching TRBD1 (5 bases). Trimming shortened V by 1 base and J by 15 bases, and 18 bases separated the two germline ends. The germline CDR1 and CDR2 sequences are LNHDA and SQIVND (reference sequence). The CDR3 runs to 14 residues. This CDR3 reads CASSIGDGGLEVFF. CDR3 sequence (DNA): TGTGCCAGTAGTATAGGGGACGGTGGGCTGGAGGTGTTTTTT.

V is TRBV25-1 and J is TRBJ2-7; TRBD1 aligns across 8 bases. Germline-derived CDR1 and CDR2 are MGHDK and SYGVNS. The CDR3 has 15 residues. V trimming: 3 bases; J trimming: 2 bases; junction bases outside the gene matches: 6. The CDR3 coding sequence is TGTGCCAGCAGTGATGCGGGACAGGTGACCTACGAGCAGTACGTC. Protein product: CASSDAGQVTYEQYV.

At least ten counts were recorded for this clonotype. In DNA, the CDR3 is TGTGCCAGTAGTATTGTAGACAGTCCTAACAATGAGCAGTTCTTC. Translating gives CASSIVDSPNNEQFF. The chain carries TRBV19 and TRBJ2-1; possible D gene TRBD1, 5 bases. The CDR3 extends over 15 amino acids. Germline V gene sequence: CDR1 LNHDA, CDR2 SQIVND (reference sequence). V was cut by 3 bases and J by 5 bases, with 14 bases left in between.

The chain uses TRBV9 and TRBJ2-2; a possible D gene is TRBD1 (6 bases). From germline, CDR1 is SGDLS and CDR2 YYNGEE. V was pared by 0 bases and J by 4 bases, with 22 bases between. CDR3 size: 19 residues. The CDR3: CASSVGLGGRLTGTGELFF. CDR3 in DNA: TGTGCCAGCAGCGTAGGTTTAGGGGGAAGACTAACCGGCACCGGGGAGCTGTTTTTT.

The genes are TRBV20-1 and TRBJ2-2; no clear D. The CDR3 extends over 13 amino acids. V was trimmed by 2 bases and J by 6 bases, leaving 10 bases between them. Germline lookup yields CDR1 DFQATT and CDR2 SNEGSKA (reference sequence). This CDR3 is CSARSGFAGELFF. The CDR3 DNA sequence: TGCAGTGCTAGATCCGGATTCGCCGGGGAGCTGTTTTTT.

This clonotype was counted many times. At one boundary the junction diverges from the germline segment, which might be a read error. The chain uses TRBV7-7 and TRBJ2-7, with TRBD1 matching 10 bases. CDR1 and CDR2 (germline): SSHAT, FNYEAQ (reference sequence). The CDR3 has 15 residues. The CDR3 bases are TGTGCTAGCAGCTCGGGGACAGGGGCGTCCTACGAGCAGTACTTC. As protein: CASSSGTGASYEQYF. The full variable domain, rest sourced from reference TRBV7-7 and TRBJ2-7, is GAGVSQSPRYKVTKRGQDVTLRCDPISSHATLYWYQQALGQGPEFLTYFNYEAQPDKSGLPSDRFSAERPEGSISTLTIQRTEQRDSAMYRCASSSGTGASYEQYFGPGTRLTVT.

This rearrangement joins TRBV7-9 to TRBJ2-1; 13 nucleotides align to TRBD2. The CDR3 is 17 residues long. V lost 7 bases and J lost 4; bases outside the gene matches: 10. Germline CDR1 and CDR2: SEHNR and FQNEAQ (reference sequence). In nucleotides, the CDR3 is TGTGCCAGCAACTCGACTAGCGGGAGGACCACTTACAATGAGCAGTTCTTC. This gives the protein CASNSTSGRTTYNEQFF.

The rearrangement uses TRBV7-6 and TRBJ1-1; TRBD1 aligns across 9 bases. V was clipped by 5 bases and J by 4 bases; unmatched bases: 11. This CDR3 is built from 16 residues. Germline lookup yields CDR1 SGHVS and CDR2 FNYEAQ. The CDR3 nucleotides are TGTGCCAGCAGCCCTCCCGGGACAGGGACGGGCACTGAAGCTTTCTTT. Its protein is CASSPPGTGTGTEAFF.

This clonotype has at least ten counts. The chain joins TRBV5-1 to TRBJ2-1, with 10 bases lining up with TRBD2. V shed 7 bases and J 2 bases; nucleotides not matched to a gene: 3. Looked up from germline, CDR1 is SGHRS and CDR2 is YFSETQ. This CDR3 spans 14 amino acids. The CDR3 protein is CASCSGGPYNEQFF. The DNA for the CDR3 is TGCGCCAGCTGTAGCGGGGGGCCCTACAATGAGCAGTTCTTC. Full variable domain (missing parts from reference TRBV5-1 and TRBJ2-1): KAGVTQTPRYLIKTRGQQVTLSCSPISGHRSVSWYQQTPGQGLQFLFEYFSETQRNKGNFPGRFSGRQFSNSRSEMNVSTLELGDSALYLCASCSGGPYNEQFFGPGTRLTVL.